Listed below are T cell receptor beta chains from one sample, sequenced in a study of T cell responses to AZD1222 COVID-19 vaccine. Clones were read by immunoSEQ multiplex PCR, and TCRdb kept only the in-frame ones, dropping some. This sample has about 94,000 clones; almost 90% occur once, and the top ten carry roughly 8.1%. Sequenced here: peripheral blood, sampled on day 0 of AZD1222 vaccination. The receptors derive from an adult in good health. Each CDR3 is given with its conserved first and last residue. Each record gives: D gene, V gene, clone size, J gene, CDR3 protein, CDR3 DNA. D genes are given only for firm matches. Clone size is shown for a subset of rows, as once, few, many or a class of expanded clone.

TRBD2	TRBV7-9	-	TRBJ2-1	CASSIGLAGGPLDEQFF	TGTGCCAGCAGCATAGGACTAGCGGGGGGGCCTCTGGATGAGCAGTTCTTC
-	TRBV29-1	-	TRBJ2-2	CSVAPATGELFF	TGCAGCGTTGCTCCAGCCACCGGGGAGCTGTTTTTT
-	TRBV2	-	TRBJ2-7	CASVLGVIAYEQYF	TGTGCCAGCGTTCTTGGGGTAATTGCCTACGAGCAGTACTTC
-	TRBV3-1/TRBV3-2	-	TRBJ2-7	CASSQGWYEQYF	TGTGCCAGCAGCCAAGGTTGGTACGAGCAGTACTTC
TRBD1	TRBV24-1	-	TRBJ2-7	CATRQGHYEQYF	TGTGCCACCAGACAGGGGCACTACGAGCAGTACTTC
-	TRBV30	-	TRBJ1-2	CAWSHEGRPFAGIYGYTF	TGTGCCTGGAGTCATGAAGGCCGCCCCTTTGCAGGGATCTATGGCTACACCTTC
TRBD2	TRBV4-2	-	TRBJ2-7	CASSQETSGGIYEQYF	TGTGCCAGCAGCCAAGAGACTAGCGGGGGCATCTACGAGCAGTACTTC
-	TRBV18	once	TRBJ1-5	CASSPGGNQPQHF	TGTGCCAGCTCACCCGGGGGGAATCAGCCCCAGCATTTT
-	TRBV5-1	-	TRBJ2-7	CASRTATAGYEQYF	TGCGCCAGCAGAACTGCGACAGCAGGCTACGAGCAGTACTTC
TRBD2	TRBV9	once	TRBJ2-3	CASSVVAPYGGAMPDTQYF	TGTGCCAGCAGCGTAGTCGCACCCTACGGGGGGGCCATGCCAGATACGCAGTATTTT
-	TRBV29-1	-	TRBJ2-6	CSVVGGTGANVLTF	TGCAGCGTCGTCGGCGGTACTGGGGCCAACGTCCTGACTTTC
TRBD1	TRBV6-2/TRBV6-3	-	TRBJ1-2	CASSYSGQGAGGYTF	TGTGCCAGCAGTTACTCAGGTCAGGGGGCTGGTGGCTACACCTTC
-	TRBV12-3/TRBV12-4	-	TRBJ2-1	CATPPGTPPFF	TGTGCCACCCCTCCGGGGACTCCCCCCTTCTTC
TRBD1	TRBV5-6	-	TRBJ2-3	CAAGQGTRTDTQYF	TGTGCCGCCGGACAGGGAACTCGCACAGATACGCAGTATTTT
TRBD1	TRBV19	-	TRBJ2-5	CASSIEVRGLETQYF	TGTGCCAGTAGTATAGAGGTCAGGGGGCTCGAGACCCAGTACTTC
-	TRBV18	few	TRBJ1-2	CASSPSPDYGYTF	TGTGCCAGCTCACCGTCGCCAGACTATGGCTACACCTTC
-	TRBV5-1	-	TRBJ2-7	CASSLVRGYYEQYF	TGCGCCAGCAGCTTGGTAAGGGGGTACTACGAGCAGTACTTC
-	TRBV7-9	-	TRBJ1-1	CASSLADTYTEAFF	TGTGCCAGCAGCTTGGCCGACACCTACACTGAAGCTTTCTTT
-	TRBV4-3	-	TRBJ1-1	CASSQEPTGAGNTEAFF	TGCGCCAGCAGCCAAGAACCCACGGGAGCCGGTAACACTGAAGCTTTCTTT
-	TRBV4-3	-	TRBJ1-1	CASSQDVLTANTEAFF	TGCGCCAGCAGCCAAGACGTTCTTACAGCGAACACTGAAGCTTTCTTT
-	TRBV2	-	TRBJ1-2	CASVEQGSYGYTF	TGTGCCAGCGTCGAACAGGGTAGCTATGGCTACACCTTC
-	TRBV7-3	-	TRBJ2-2	CASSKGGKQGMGTGELFF	TGTGCCAGCAGCAAAGGGGGGAAACAGGGTATGGGCACCGGGGAGCTGTTTTTT
-	TRBV21-1	-	TRBJ2-1	CASSKGSRIKLYNEQFF	TGTGCCAGCAGCAAAGGGTCGAGGATAAAGCTTTACAATGAGCAGTTCTTC
-	TRBV11-3	-	TRBJ1-1	CAGGKGVDTEAFF	TGTGCCGGGGGGAAGGGGGTTGACACTGAAGCTTTCTTT
-	TRBV18	-	TRBJ1-5	CASSPGGPVSQPQHF	TGTGCCAGCTCACCAGGGGGACCAGTATCTCAGCCCCAGCATTTT
-	TRBV11-2	-	TRBJ1-4	CASSQAREGLNEKLFF	TGTGCCAGCAGCCAAGCCCGGGAGGGCCTTAATGAAAAACTGTTTTTT
-	TRBV19	-	TRBJ2-2	CASTYGARTGELFF	TGTGCCAGTACGTACGGGGCGAGGACCGGGGAGCTGTTTTTT
-	TRBV7-2	-	TRBJ1-3	CASSFAFGGNSGNTIYF	TGTGCCAGCAGCTTTGCGTTCGGGGGGAACTCTGGAAACACCATATATTTT
-	TRBV7-3	-	TRBJ1-5	CASSRRRGAYRNQPQHF	TGTGCCAGCAGTAGGCGGCGGGGGGCTTATCGAAATCAGCCCCAGCATTTT
-	TRBV12-3/TRBV12-4	-	TRBJ1-5	CASRRGGTQHF	TGTGCCAGCAGGCGGGGGGGTACGCAGCATTTT
-	TRBV5-6	-	TRBJ2-2	CASSFGLGKNTGELFF	TGTGCCAGCAGCTTTGGTCTGGGGAAGAACACCGGGGAGCTGTTTTTT
TRBD1	TRBV2	-	TRBJ1-6	CASSQRQGFSPLHF	TGTGCCAGCAGCCAAAGACAGGGGTTCTCACCCCTCCACTTT
-	TRBV15	-	TRBJ1-1	CATSREELNTEAFF	TGTGCCACCAGCAGAGAAGAGCTGAACACTGAAGCTTTCTTT
TRBD1	TRBV7-2	-	TRBJ1-2	CASSLQQGADGYTF	TGTGCCAGCAGCTTACAGCAGGGGGCTGACGGCTACACCTTC
TRBD1	TRBV5-5	-	TRBJ1-2	CASTRGDPINYGYTF	TGTGCCAGCACCAGGGGGGACCCCATAAACTATGGCTACACCTTC
-	TRBV5-8	-	TRBJ2-6	CASRKGQSGANVLTF	TGTGCCAGCAGAAAAGGACAGTCAGGGGCCAACGTCCTGACTTTC
TRBD1	TRBV2	-	TRBJ1-5	CASSTTGNSQPQHF	TGTGCCAGCAGTACGACAGGGAACAGTCAGCCCCAGCATTTT
-	TRBV28	once	TRBJ1-2	CASTSGNYGYTF	TGTGCCAGCACCTCTGGGAACTATGGCTACACCTTC
TRBD1	TRBV4-2	-	TRBJ2-2	CASSQDLTGPGELFF	TGTGCCAGCAGCCAAGACCTGACAGGGCCCGGGGAGCTGTTTTTT
-	TRBV3-1/TRBV3-2	-	TRBJ1-5	CASSQSSNNQPQHF	TGTGCCAGCAGCCAGTCAAGCAACAATCAGCCCCAGCATTTT
-	TRBV20-1	-	TRBJ1-2	CSNYGYTF	TGCAGCAACTATGGCTACACCTTC
TRBD1	TRBV2	-	TRBJ1-2	CASRRATGNYGYTF	TGTGCCAGCAGGAGGGCGACAGGGAACTATGGCTACACCTTC
-	TRBV18	-	TRBJ2-1	CASSRDTVDSLF	TGTGCCAGCTCACGGGACACCGTGGACTCACTCTTC
-	TRBV15	-	TRBJ1-4	CATSSPGGGKLFF	TGTGCCACCAGCAGCCCGGGGGGGGGAAAACTGTTTTTT
TRBD2	TRBV7-2	once	TRBJ2-3	CASSSLAGGADTQYF	TGTGCCAGCAGCTCCCTAGCGGGGGGAGCAGATACGCAGTATTTT
-	TRBV5-1	-	TRBJ1-6	CASAAVVNSPLHF	TGCGCCAGCGCCGCTGTGGTCAATTCACCCCTCCACTTT
-	TRBV7-3	-	TRBJ2-6	CASSFEGLSGANVLTF	TGTGCCAGCAGCTTTGAGGGGCTATCTGGGGCCAACGTCCTGACTTTC
TRBD2	TRBV11-3	-	TRBJ2-1	CASSLTGGSYNEQFF	TGTGCCAGCAGCTTAACGGGGGGCTCCTACAATGAGCAGTTCTTC
-	TRBV6-5	once	TRBJ1-1	CASSYSSQGTEAFF	TGTGCCAGCAGTTACTCGTCCCAAGGGACTGAAGCTTTCTTT
-	TRBV10-3	-	TRBJ2-5	CAISSPQGRVQETQYF	TGTGCCATCAGCTCCCCGCAGGGGAGGGTGCAAGAGACCCAGTACTTC
-	TRBV28	-	TRBJ1-2	CASNQGAGGGYTF	TGTGCCAGCAATCAGGGAGCTGGAGGGGGCTACACCTTC
TRBD2	TRBV14	once	TRBJ2-7	CASSQGFSGGQTYEQYF	TGTGCCAGCAGCCAAGGTTTTAGCGGGGGGCAAACCTACGAGCAGTACTTC
-	TRBV2	-	TRBJ1-6	CASGRGNSPLHF	TGTGCCAGCGGTAGGGGCAATTCACCCCTCCACTTT
-	TRBV6-6	-	TRBJ2-7	CASSYLTGTSYEQYF	TGTGCCAGCAGTTACTTGACAGGTACATCCTACGAGCAGTACTTC
-	TRBV7-9	-	TRBJ2-7	CASSTYLNLGYEQYF	TGTGCCAGCAGCACGTACCTAAACCTAGGCTACGAGCAGTACTTC
-	TRBV18	-	TRBJ1-4	CASSPGTDEKLFF	TGTGCCAGCTCACCAGGGACTGACGAAAAACTGTTTTTT
TRBD1	TRBV6-5	medium-sized	TRBJ1-2	CASSLTGQKGDGYTF	TGTGCCAGCAGCCTAACGGGACAGAAGGGAGATGGCTACACCTTC
TRBD2	TRBV13	-	TRBJ2-1	CASSLAGGYNEQFF	TGTGCCAGCAGCTTAGCGGGGGGATACAATGAGCAGTTCTTC